Sequencing of this T cell receptor beta chain was carried out in a study of vaccination and CD4 T cells after COVID-19. Treatment indicated: 10-day PBMC culture with coronavirus spike peptide pools or control peptides (ViraFEST assay). Per germline, CDR1 MDHEN and CDR2 SYDVKM. The CDR3 contains 15 residues. The J segment lost 0 bases and the V segment lost 6 bases, leaving 3 bases of the junction unmatched. Regarding this clonotype: The antigen remains undetermined.

The assay that was used to sequence DNA from cultured CD4+ T cells was the Oncomine TCR Beta short-read assay. In this case, cultured CD4+ T cells provided the extracted genomic DNA. TCRdb processed the PCR reads anew with MiXCR; each CDR3 protein has one entry. The profile covers some 21,000 distinct CDR3 sequences, with 60% appearing a single time and roughly 14% taken by the ten largest. This sequence joins TRBV28 and TRBJ1-1; 11 bases fit TRBD1. Sequencing used CD4+ T cells from blood, cultured in vitro, obtained after SARS-CoV-2 vaccination. This TCR was recovered from a human donor who received a COVID-19 vaccine. The CDR3 nucleotides read TGTGCCAGCAGAAGGACAGGGGGCATGAACACTGAAGCTTTCTTT. Translating gives CASRRTGGMNTEAFF.